Listed below are T cell receptor beta chains from one sample, sequenced in a study of T cell responses to AZD1222 COVID-19 vaccine. Clones were sequenced by immunoSEQ multiplex PCR, and TCRdb holds only the in-frame ones, with some missing. The sample contains roughly 200,000 clones, 88% of which appear only once. Material: peripheral blood, obtained on day 0 of AZD1222 vaccination. The source of these receptors is an adult in good health. The CDR3 runs from the conserved cysteine through the conserved F or W. A D gene is named only where the DNA matches it firmly. The size field is filled for only some rows; it gives once, few, many or a size class.

>NA|TRBJ2-7|TRBV19|NA
CASSPGHGGYEQYF
TGTGCCAGTAGTCCAGGCCACGGGGGCTACGAGCAGTACTTC
>NA|TRBJ1-4|TRBV5-6|NA
CASSLVGGPVNEKLFF
TGTGCCAGCAGCTTGGTCGGGGGGCCAGTGAATGAAAAACTGTTTTTT
>TRBD1|TRBJ1-6|TRBV30|NA
CAWSGGQAVSPLHF
TGTGCCTGGAGTGGTGGACAGGCAGTATCACCCCTCCACTTT
>NA|TRBJ2-3|TRBV19|NA
CASSIVRGDTQYF
TGTGCCAGTAGTATAGTACGGGGGGATACGCAGTATTTT
>NA|TRBJ1-4|TRBV7-2|NA
CASSLGPGANEKLFF
TGTGCCAGCAGCTTAGGACCGGGGGCTAATGAAAAACTGTTTTTT
>NA|TRBJ2-7|TRBV10-3|NA
CAISESLISYEQYF
TGTGCCATCAGTGAGTCGCTGATCTCCTACGAGCAGTACTTC
>NA|TRBJ1-2|TRBV12-1|NA
CASSSGGGPYGYTF
TGTGCCAGCAGCTCGGGGGGGGGTCCCTATGGCTACACCTTC
>NA|TRBJ1-3|TRBV5-1|NA
CASSLSGARGNTIYF
TGCGCCAGCAGCTTGTCAGGGGCCAGAGGAAACACCATATATTTT
>TRBD1|TRBJ1-2|TRBV3-1/TRBV3-2|once
CASAQGDGYTF
TGTGCCAGCGCACAGGGGGATGGCTACACCTTC
>TRBD2|TRBJ2-7|TRBV27|NA
CASSLSKLAGTYEQYF
TGTGCCAGCAGTTTATCGAAGCTAGCGGGGACCTACGAGCAGTACTTC
>NA|TRBJ2-7|TRBV9|NA
CASSAFYGTYEQYF
TGTGCCAGCAGCGCCTTTTACGGGACCTACGAGCAGTACTTC
>NA|TRBJ1-6|TRBV27|NA
CASRGTSGAGSPLHF
TGTGCCAGCAGAGGCACCTCAGGGGCCGGTTCACCCCTCCACTTT
>NA|TRBJ2-1|TRBV29-1|NA
CSVEAGREQFF
TGCAGCGTTGAAGCGGGTCGTGAGCAGTTCTTC
>NA|TRBJ2-3|TRBV6-4|once
CASRGGQPSTDTQYF
TGTGCCAGCAGGGGGGGACAGCCAAGCACAGATACGCAGTATTTT
>TRBD2|TRBJ2-7|TRBV6-6|NA
CASSGLGTSLYEQYF
TGTGCCAGCAGTGGCCTCGGGACTAGTTTGTACGAGCAGTACTTC
>NA|TRBJ2-3|TRBV3-1/TRBV3-2|once
CASRNTDTQYF
TGTGCCAGCAGGAACACAGATACGCAGTATTTT